A selection of T cell receptor beta chains follows, all from one sample in a study of blood T cell repertoires in COVID-19. Generated by immunoSEQ multiplex PCR, the TCRdb table keeps only in-frame clones and is missing some. The sample lists around 270,000 clones, around 90% seen once, with about 2.9% in the top ten. Sequences were obtained from PBMCs or T cells enriched from blood (not recorded which). These receptors all come from a woman aged 40-49 years who had been exposed to COVID-19. CDR3s include the opening cysteine and the closing phenylalanine or tryptophan. D genes are given only for firm matches.

cdr3_length | d_call | j_call | v_call | cdr3_aa | cdr3_nt
16 | - | TRBJ2-1 | TRBV4-3 | CASSQVAGLSYNEQFF | TGCGCCAGCAGCCAAGTGGCGGGCCTCTCCTACAATGAGCAGTTCTTC
16 | TRBD2 | TRBJ2-3 | TRBV18 | CASSPSGTSGSDTQYF | TGTGCCAGCTCACCGAGCGGGACTAGCGGGTCCGATACGCAGTATTTT
16 | TRBD1 | TRBJ1-1 | TRBV28 | CASLTKYRGPNTEAFF | TGTGCCAGCCTAACTAAATACAGGGGGCCGAACACTGAAGCTTTCTTT
13 | TRBD1 | TRBJ1-3 | TRBV4-3 | CASSQEQGNTIYF | TGCGCCAGCAGCCAGGAACAGGGGAACACCATATATTTT
17 | TRBD1 | TRBJ1-5 | TRBV5-4 | CASSFTPGQTSNQPQHF | TGTGCCAGCAGCTTCACCCCGGGACAGACAAGCAATCAGCCCCAGCATTTT
12 | - | TRBJ2-7 | TRBV7-2 | CASSYRPHEQYF | TGTGCCAGCAGCTACAGGCCCCACGAGCAGTACTTC
15 | TRBD1 | TRBJ1-2 | TRBV19 | CASIQRGTGLSGYTF | TGTGCCAGTATTCAAAGGGGGACAGGTCTAAGTGGCTACACCTTC
13 | - | TRBJ1-2 | TRBV27 | CASTKQTGSSYTF | TGTGCCAGCACCAAACAGACAGGTTCGAGCTACACCTTC
15 | - | TRBJ1-3 | TRBV6-5 | CASSWDIRSGNTIYF | TGTGCCAGCAGTTGGGACATCCGCTCTGGAAACACCATATATTTT
15 | - | TRBJ1-5 | TRBV7-2 | CASSLVANSNQPQHF | TGTGCCAGCAGTCTCGTGGCCAACAGCAATCAGCCCCAGCATTTT
14 | TRBD1 | TRBJ2-1 | TRBV5-1 | CASSLTGPHNEQFF | TGTGCCAGCAGCTTGACAGGGCCCCACAATGAGCAGTTCTTC
17 | TRBD2 | TRBJ2-2 | TRBV2 | CATRLAGGRKNTGELFF | TGTGCCACCAGACTAGCGGGGGGCCGAAAGAACACCGGGGAGCTGTTTTTT
16 | - | TRBJ1-2 | TRBV7-2 | CASSPGGVAANYGYTF | TGTGCCAGCAGCCCGGGAGGGGTAGCAGCTAACTATGGCTACACCTTC
15 | TRBD1 | TRBJ1-1 | TRBV2 | CASSPTTGTNTEAFF | TGTGCCAGCAGTCCCACGACAGGGACGAACACTGAAGCTTTCTTT
15 | TRBD1 | TRBJ2-7 | TRBV30 | CAWSSRDRDLYEQYF | TGTGCCTGGAGTAGCCGGGACAGGGATTTGTACGAGCAGTACTTC